This passage covers 24 T cell receptor beta chains from one sample sequenced in a study of CD4 T cells in relation to SARS-CoV-2 and coronaviruses. These receptors have no known antigen. Before the COVID-19 pandemic, during about 2011-2018, CD4+ T cells were taken from unexposed donors. Isolation of CD4+ T cells took place after about 9 days in culture. TCRdb's copy holds only in-frame clones and misses some; the assay was immunoSEQ multiplex PCR. The table records fewer than 20,000 clones, around 70% of them present only once. The sample was CD4+ T cells from PBMCs, cultured in vitro. These TCRs come from a human donor in good health.

Here the CDR3 DNA reads TGTGCCTGGAGTGTACCCGGTAACTCTGGAAACACCATATATTTT. It specifies CAWSVPGNSGNTIYF. The rearrangement links TRBV30 to TRBJ1-3; D not resolved. V shed 0 bases and J shed 0 bases, with 9 bases lying between them. This CDR3 is 15 amino acids long. Per germline, CDR1 GTSNPN and CDR2 SVGIG (reference sequence).

The rearrangement links TRBV7-3 to TRBJ2-1; D ambiguous. Germline V CDR1 and CDR2: SGHTA, FQGTGA. CDR3 length: 20 amino acids. The V end was cut by 5 bases, the J end by 0 bases, with 26 bases between. CDR3 protein: CASSRRPPFALKSSYNEQFF. DNA for the CDR3: TGTGCCAGCAGCCGCCGACCCCCTTTTGCGCTTAAGAGCTCCTACAATGAGCAGTTCTTC.

The chain has TRBV5-1 and TRBJ2-5, with TRBD2 matching 11 bases. The CDR3 runs to 14 residues. V shed 2 bases and J 6 bases; nucleotides not matched to a gene: 3. Germline V lookup: CDR1 SGHRS, CDR2 YFSETQ. Here the CDR3 DNA reads TGCGCCAGCAGCTTAACTAGCGGGGGACAGACCCAGTACTTC. It codes for CASSLTSGGQTQYF.

In this sample, this clone turned up a few times. The rearrangement links TRBV4-1 to TRBJ2-4; 8 bases agree with TRBD1. The ends lost 1 base at V and 8 bases at J; junction bases unmatched: 10. The CDR3 is 16 residues long. CDR1 and CDR2 (germline): MGHRA, YSYEKL. The CDR3 sequence is CASSQGVGQGADIQYF. Written as DNA, the CDR3 is TGCGCCAGCAGCCAAGGGGTTGGACAGGGTGCGGACATTCAGTACTTC.

DNA for the CDR3: TGTGCCTGGGGACGGGCGAGCAATCAGCCCCAGCATTTT. This gives the protein CAWGRASNQPQHF. This sequence joins TRBV30 and TRBJ1-5; D gene ambiguous. Germline V gene data show CDR1 as GTSNPN and CDR2 as SVGIG (reference sequence). The CDR3 runs to 13 residues. The V gene lost 5 bases and the J gene lost 1 base, with 9 bases spanning the gap.

The chain carries TRBV12-3 or TRBV12-4 and TRBJ2-2, with D hard to call. The CDR3 length is 12 residues. V was pared by 4 bases and J by 5 bases, with 5 bases between. CDR3 DNA: TGTGCCAGCAGTTCCCGGACCGGGGAGCTGTTTTTT. Translation gives CASSSRTGELFF.

V usage is TRBV5-1 and J usage is TRBJ2-3, with TRBD1 as a possible D gene (7 bases). Germline V gives CDR1 SGHRS, CDR2 YFSETQ. CDR3 length: 17 residues. Trimming stripped 4 bases from V and 0 bases from J, with 18 bases between. CDR3 amino acids: CASSHPGGTDSTDTQYF. The CDR3 nucleotides are TGCGCCAGCAGCCACCCCGGAGGGACAGATAGCACAGATACGCAGTATTTT.

This chain joins TRBV19 and TRBJ2-3; no reliable D call. V lost 0 bases, J lost 4 bases, and 17 bases lay in between. CDR3 size: 17 residues. Germline V CDR1 and CDR2: LNHDA, SQIVND (reference sequence). The CDR3 DNA follows: TGTGCCAGTAGTATAGATATGGGTCGGAAAGTCGCAGATACGCAGTATTTT. Its protein is CASSIDMGRKVADTQYF.

The chain carries TRBV28 and TRBJ1-6; tentative D call: TRBD1 (6 bases). Between the trimmed V and J ends, which lost 5 bases and 15 bases, there was a span of 20 bases. The CDR3 is 14 residues long. The germline V gene has CDR1 MDHEN and CDR2 SYDVKM. The CDR3 region has the DNA TGTGCCAGCAGTCTGGGGGGCGCTCGGATACGCCTCCACTTT. This sequence encodes CASSLGGARIRLHF.

The rearrangement links TRBV3-1 (or the pseudogene TRBV3-2) to TRBJ1-6, with TRBD1 as a possible D gene (5 bases). V lost 4 bases to trimming and J lost 6 bases, with 16 bases between them. The CDR3 extends over 16 amino acids. Per the germline V gene, CDR1 is LGHDT and CDR2 is YNNKEL (reference sequence). CDR3 protein: CASSLDPGKSNSPLHF. CDR3 nucleotide sequence: TGTGCCAGCAGCCTCGACCCAGGGAAGAGTAATTCACCCCTCCACTTT.

This chain connects TRBV24-1 to TRBJ2-3; no reliable D call. The V end lost 4 bases, the J end lost 0 bases, and 10 bases lay between the germline ends. The V gene's germline CDR1 is KGHDR and CDR2 SFDVKD. The CDR3 spans 15 residues. CDR3 region: CATSEWGTSTDTQYF. The CDR3 DNA sequence: TGTGCCACCAGTGAATGGGGAACCAGCACAGATACGCAGTATTTT.

Only a few counts were recorded for this clone. CDR3 DNA sequence: TGTGCCAGCTCACCACCGGTGGGCTATGGCTACACCTTC. Amino acid sequence: CASSPPVGYGYTF. This chain uses TRBV18 with TRBJ1-2; D is unresolved. The CDR3 is 13 amino acids. Germline CDR1 and CDR2: KGHSH and LQKENI. Trimming removed 0 bases at V and 4 bases at J, with 6 bases between.

The chain uses TRBV10-3 and TRBJ2-2, with no clear D. Between the trimmed V and J ends, which lost 7 bases and 0 bases, there was a span of 12 bases. CDR1 and CDR2 (germline): ENHRY, SYGVKD. The CDR3 has 15 residues. CDR3 DNA: TGTGCCATCACTACGGATTCGCCGAACACCGGGGAGCTGTTTTTT. It translates to CAITTDSPNTGELFF.

J is TRBJ1-1 and V is TRBV7-3, with D perhaps matching TRBD1 (5 bases). The CDR3 totals 13 residues. Germline V gives CDR1 SGHTA, CDR2 FQGTGA. Trimming took 5 bases from V and 4 from J, leaving 11 bases between them. The CDR3: CASSARGTTEAFF. CDR3 nucleotides: TGTGCCAGCAGCGCCCGCGGGACCACTGAAGCTTTCTTT.

This clone appeared once. V and J are TRBV3-1 (or the pseudogene TRBV3-2) and TRBJ1-2; D is ambiguous. The germline V and J ends were trimmed by 0 bases and 8 bases, with 13 bases remaining between them. Germline CDR1 and CDR2: LGHDT and YNNKEL (reference sequence). The CDR3 has 14 residues. The CDR3 bases are TGTGCCAGCAGCCAAGATTTTCGTCAGCTAGGCTACACCTTC. Amino acids: CASSQDFRQLGYTF.

This clone ranks as medium-sized. V is TRBV27 and J is TRBJ2-7; no clear D gene. The CDR3 totals 13 residues. Per the germline V gene, CDR1 is MNHEY and CDR2 is SMNVEV (reference sequence). Trimming cost V 4 bases and J 0 bases, with 7 bases left between them. The CDR3 nucleotides are TGTGCCAGCAGTTCCCAAAGCTCCTACGAGCAGTACTTC. As protein: CASSSQSSYEQYF.

This chain uses TRBV5-4 with TRBJ2-7; D ambiguous. V was pared by 4 bases and J by 6 bases, with 11 bases between. The CDR3 spans 12 residues. Germline V lookup: CDR1 SGHNT, CDR2 YYREEE (reference sequence). CDR3 nucleotides: TGTGCCAGCAGCCTCCCCCTTACCGAGCAGTACTTC. Translation gives CASSLPLTEQYF. Looking up the rest from reference TRBV5-4 and TRBJ2-7 gives the full variable domain: ETGVTQSPTHLIKTRGQQVTLRCSSQSGHNTVSWYQQALGQGPQFIFQYYREEENGRGNFPPRFSGLQFPNYSSELNVNALELDDSALYLCASSLPLTEQYFGPGTRLTVT.

The gene calls are TRBV9 and TRBJ1-3; D is unresolved. The CDR3 is made up of 14 amino acids. Between the trimmed V and J ends, which lost 2 bases and 1 base, there was a span of 7 bases. Germline assignment: CDR1 SGDLS and CDR2 YYNGEE. The CDR3 DNA sequence: TGTGCCAGCAGCGTCGGTCTTTCTGGAAACACCATATATTTT. Translating gives CASSVGLSGNTIYF.

V usage is TRBV10-3 and J usage is TRBJ2-2; D may correspond to TRBD1 or TRBD2 (5 bases each). Germline CDR1 and CDR2: ENHRY and SYGVKD. The V gene lost 5 bases and the J gene lost 9 bases, with 22 bases spanning the gap. The CDR3 length is 16 residues. The CDR3 bases are TGTGCCATCAGTTCCTCCGGGACGGAGAATATCCGGGAGCTGTTTTTT. Translation: CAISSSGTENIRELFF.

The chain is built from TRBV11-2 and TRBJ2-5; no clear D. From germline, CDR1 is SGHAT and CDR2 FQNNGV. The V and J ends lost 4 bases and 5 bases respectively, with 8 bases between them. The CDR3 runs 12 residues. The CDR3 here is CASSWVGETQYF. CDR3 bases: TGTGCCAGCAGCTGGGTGGGGGAGACCCAGTACTTC.

The rearrangement uses TRBV6-5 and TRBJ2-2; 11 nucleotides align to TRBD2. Germline CDR1 and CDR2: MNHEY and SVGAGI. The V segment lost 6 bases and the J segment 6 bases; nucleotides outside the gene matches: 3. The CDR3 is made up of 14 amino acids. The CDR3 spells CASRLAGESGELFF. The CDR3 coding sequence is TGTGCCAGCAGACTAGCGGGAGAGTCCGGGGAGCTGTTTTTT.

This clone was observed a handful of times. J is TRBJ1-1 and V is TRBV21-1; TRBD1 is taken as the D call from the table, unchecked against the DNA. TRBV21-1 is termed a pseudogene. The CDR3 spans 17 residues. This CDR3 reads CASSPKGAGRLNTEAFF. The DNA for the CDR3 is TGTGCCAGCAGTCCTAAGGGGGCAGGGAGACTGAACACTGAAGCTTTCTTT.

The chain combines TRBV5-1 with TRBJ2-7, with 7 positions matching TRBD1. V trimming: 0 bases; J trimming: 5 bases; junction bases outside the gene matches: 8. The germline V gene has CDR1 SGHRS and CDR2 YFSETQ. The CDR3 covers 15 residues. DNA for the CDR3: TGCGCCAGCAGCTTGGGGACAGGTAGAATCGACGAGCAGTACTTC. Translation: CASSLGTGRIDEQYF.

The rearrangement links TRBV6-2 or TRBV6-3 to TRBJ2-5; D is possibly TRBD1 or TRBD2 (5 bases each). With 5 bases removed from V and 5 bases from J, the gap between germline ends came to 24 bases. The CDR3 has 17 amino acids. CDR1 is MNHEY and CDR2 is SVGEGT in the germline V gene. The CDR3 DNA reads TGTGCCAGCAGTGCCCTACTAAGGGGAGCCCCGGGTGAGACCCAGTACTTC. Translated, it gives CASSALLRGAPGETQYF.